This T cell receptor (beta chain) was sequenced in a study of blood T cell repertoires in COVID-19. This table comes from immunoSEQ multiplex PCR, and its TCRdb copy is limited to in-frame clones, with some not included. Of roughly 260,000 clones listed, 75% to 95% are singletons. Concerning this clone itself: The same CDR3 can be traced to other DNA sequences in this sample.

Seattle cases were enrolled at active infection and followed longitudinally. Per germline, CDR1 MNHEY and CDR2 SMNVEV (reference sequence). V lost 3 bases, J lost 4 bases, and 2 bases stayed unmatched. This CDR3 spans 14 amino acids. This chain joins TRBV27 and TRBJ1-5, with 8 bases matching TRBD1. The specimen sequenced was peripheral blood. The TCR sequence derives from a person under 35 with COVID-19, enrolled during active disease. This CDR3 reads CASSFGQGNQPQHF. The CDR3 coding sequence is TGTGCCAGCAGTTTCGGACAGGGTAATCAGCCCCAGCATTTT.